This T cell receptor (beta chain) stems from a study of cytomegalovirus exposure and HLA in healthy donors. Primers included in the PCR were 60 Vbeta and 13 Jbeta primers. Method: immunoSEQ multiplex PCR; TCRdb's copy keeps in-frame clones and lacks some. The table records around 140,000 clones, around 80% of them present only once. CDR1 is MDHEN and CDR2 is SYDVKM in the germline V gene. The CDR3 covers 13 residues. V was trimmed by 3 bases and J by 4 bases, leaving 10 bases between them. The rearrangement joins TRBV28 to TRBJ2-7; weak D call: TRBD2 (5 bases). Sequencing input: PBMCs. The sequence was collected from a woman aged 55 to 70 in good health and CMV-seropositive. CDR3 coding DNA: TGTGCCAGCAGTTTCTACGGGAAGTACGAGCAGTACTTC. This sequence encodes CASSFYGKYEQYF.